The 16 T cell receptor beta chains below all came from one sample that was sequenced in a study of identifying expanded T cells in peripheral blood. TCRdb keeps only in-frame clones here, not all; method: immunoSEQ multiplex PCR. The sample holds about 110,000 clones, around 89% seen once. Sequenced material: blood. The receptors here all came from a person aged 18-70 years in good health.

V usage is TRBV29-1 and J usage is TRBJ1-1; tentative D call: TRBD1 (5 bases). V lost 3 bases and J 4 bases, leaving 9 bases between the germline ends. CDR3 size: 12 residues. CDR1 and CDR2 (germline): SQVTM, ANQGSEA. This CDR3 reads CSVEPGGTEAFF. CDR3 bases: TGCAGCGTTGAGCCTGGGGGCACTGAAGCTTTCTTT. The full variable domain, in which reference TRBV29-1 and TRBJ1-1 provide the parts outside the CDR3, is SAVISQKPSRDICQRGTSLTIQCQVDSQVTMMFWYRQQPGQSLTLIATANQGSEATYESGFVIDKFPISRPNLTFSTLTVSNMSPEDSSIYLCSVEPGGTEAFFGQGTRLTVV.

This rearrangement joins TRBV7-2 to TRBJ2-3; 9 nucleotides match TRBD2. Germline CDR1 and CDR2: SGHTA and FQGNSA. J lost 4 bases, V lost 0 bases, and 2 bases had no gene match. This CDR3 region has 15 residues. CDR3 DNA: TGTGCCAGCAGCTTAGCTAGCGGGGGAGCAGATACGCAGTATTTT. This gives the protein CASSLASGGADTQYF.

In DNA, the CDR3 is TGCAGTGGGGGAGGGGACTACGAGCAGTACTTC. Its protein product is CSGGGDYEQYF. The rearrangement joins TRBV20-1 to TRBJ2-7; 7 bases are shared with TRBD2. The trim removed 7 bases at V and 3 bases at J, leaving 3 bases unmatched. The CDR3 loop spans 11 amino acids. CDR1 is DFQATT and CDR2 is SNEGSKA in the germline V gene (reference sequence).

The J gene is TRBJ1-5, the V gene TRBV19; no definite D call. The CDR3 loop spans 14 amino acids. CDR1 is LNHDA and CDR2 is SQIVND in the germline V gene (reference sequence). V gave up 3 bases and J gave up 6 bases, with 12 bases separating them. CDR3 DNA sequence: TGTGCCAGTAGTATGGGCCGGCCAAGTCAGCCCCAGCATTTT. Amino acids: CASSMGRPSQPQHF.

The V gene is TRBV4-1, the J gene TRBJ1-4; 8 nucleotides agree with TRBD1. The CDR3 sequence is 18 residues long. The germline gives CDR1 MGHRA, CDR2 YSYEKL. Germline trimming cut 0 bases from V and 4 bases from J; bases unmatched to any gene: 10. The CDR3 protein is CASSQDNSWDRYNEKLFF. The CDR3 DNA reads TGCGCCAGCAGCCAAGATAATTCATGGGACAGGTATAATGAAAAACTGTTTTTT.

The chain links TRBV7-9 to TRBJ1-4; D is perhaps TRBD1 (5 bases). Per the germline V gene, CDR1 is SEHNR and CDR2 is FQNEAQ (reference sequence). This CDR3 has 17 residues. V was cut by 1 base and J by 7 bases, with 19 bases left in between. The CDR3 spells CASSLVVGRQGIEKLFF. Here the CDR3 DNA reads TGTGCCAGCAGCTTAGTGGTGGGGCGGCAGGGCATTGAAAAACTGTTTTTT.

This chain links TRBV2 with TRBJ2-5; TRBD1 is a possible D gene (6 bases). Looked up from germline, CDR1 is SNHLY and CDR2 is FYNNEI. There are 13 residues in the CDR3. V was pared by 2 bases and J by 8 bases, with 12 bases between. CDR3 protein: CASSEMAGETQYF. In nucleotides, the CDR3 is TGTGCCAGCAGTGAAATGGCAGGGGAAACCCAGTACTTC.

The rearrangement joins TRBV11-2 to TRBJ2-5; TRBD1 is a possible D gene (5 bases). The germline V gene encodes CDR1 SGHAT and CDR2 FQNNGV. The CDR3 length is 14 residues. Between the trimmed V and J ends, which lost 1 base and 4 bases, there was a span of 10 bases. CDR3 nucleotide sequence: TGTGCCAGCAGCTTAGGGGCAGGGCGAGAGACCCAGTACTTC. Encoded protein: CASSLGAGRETQYF.

V usage is TRBV4-3 and J usage is TRBJ2-3; the match to TRBD2 covers 12 bases. Per germline, CDR1 LGHNA and CDR2 YSLEER. The junction had 6 bases not matched to a gene; V was cut back by 4 bases and J by 4 bases. CDR3 length equals 16 residues. The CDR3 nucleotides read TGCGCCAGCAGCCCCAGACTAGCGGGGGATTCAGATACGCAGTATTTT. It encodes CASSPRLAGDSDTQYF.

This clone was counted ten times or more. The rearrangement uses TRBV4-1 and TRBJ2-7; 8 bases are a match to TRBD1. This CDR3 region has 13 residues. Germline trimming cut 1 base from V and 5 bases from J; bases unmatched to any gene: 1. Germline V gene lookup returns CDR1 MGHRA and CDR2 YSYEKL. In DNA, the CDR3 is TGCGCCAGCAGCCAAGGGACAGGGAACGAGCAGTACTTC. Its protein is CASSQGTGNEQYF.

A note on this clone: Additional DNA sequences in this sample encode the identical CDR3. This chain joins TRBV6-1 and TRBJ1-1; D gene ambiguous. Trimming stripped 7 bases from V and 0 bases from J, with 3 bases between. Germline-derived CDR1 and CDR2 are MNHNS and SASEGT. The CDR3 is 11 residues long. CDR3 DNA: TGTGCCAGCACCCTGAACACTGAAGCTTTCTTT. Its protein product is CASTLNTEAFF.

This clone showed up just once. The chain has TRBV6-4 and TRBJ2-5; TRBD1 is a possible D gene (6 bases). Germline V gives CDR1 MRHNA, CDR2 SNTAGT. The V and J ends lost 5 bases and 0 bases respectively, with 13 bases between them. The CDR3 runs to 15 residues. CDR3 loop: CASSQNGQYQETQYF. DNA of the CDR3: TGTGCCAGCAGTCAGAACGGACAGTACCAAGAGACCCAGTACTTC.

This clone showed up just once. The chain employs TRBV29-1 and TRBJ2-5; D gene uncertain. Germline CDR1 and CDR2: SQVTM and ANQGSEA. The CDR3 is 12 amino acids. V lost 2 bases and J 1 base, leaving 5 bases between the germline ends. CDR3 amino acids: CSVENPQETQYF. Written as DNA, the CDR3 is TGCAGCGTTGAAAATCCCCAAGAGACCCAGTACTTC.

CDR3 coding DNA: TGTGCCAGCAGCTCAGGGGGCGATGGCTACACCTTC. Encoded protein: CASSSGGDGYTF. The rearrangement joins TRBV6-4 to TRBJ1-2; 8 nucleotides align to TRBD1. Looked up from germline, CDR1 is MRHNA and CDR2 is SNTAGT. J was trimmed by 6 bases and V by 6 bases; bases with no gene match: 3. The CDR3 covers 12 residues.

The gene calls are TRBV19 and TRBJ2-1, with 10 bases that match TRBD2. The junction had 6 bases not matched to a gene; V was cut back by 5 bases and J by 2 bases. There are 16 residues in the CDR3. CDR1 LNHDA and CDR2 SQIVND come from the germline V gene (reference sequence). The CDR3 sequence: CASSPRSGRTYNEQFF. The CDR3 DNA sequence: TGTGCCAGTAGTCCTCGTAGCGGGAGGACCTACAATGAGCAGTTCTTC.

The V gene is TRBV5-1, the J gene TRBJ2-3; D is undetermined. This CDR3 is 11 amino acids long. Trimming stripped 2 bases from V and 5 bases from J, with 3 bases between. Germline V CDR1 and CDR2: SGHRS, YFSETQ. CDR3 sequence: CASSLLDTQYF. In DNA form, the CDR3 reads TGCGCCAGCAGCTTACTAGATACGCAGTATTTT. Supplemented by reference TRBV5-1 and TRBJ2-3, the full variable domain reads KAGVTQTPRYLIKTRGQQVTLSCSPISGHRSVSWYQQTPGQGLQFLFEYFSETQRNKGNFPGRFSGRQFSNSRSEMNVSTLELGDSALYLCASSLLDTQYFGPGTRLTVL.